The 23 T cell receptor beta chains given below trace back to one sample, sequenced in a study of human T cells and chemical hapten exposure. TCRdb reprocessed the RACE reads with MiXCR, giving one entry per CDR3 protein. Among 150,000 to 200,000 distinct CDR3 sequences listed, about a fifth were seen once. The sample's time point: patch test 1, 2 weeks after DPC sensitization. Treatment here: therapeutic diphenylcyclopropenone sensitization with weekly scalp DPC. The specimen comprised whole blood, sampled in connection with sensitization to the hapten diphenylcyclopropenone (DPC). Receptors originate from a woman aged 50 to 65 with alopecia areata. Some clones in this sample may be carry-over from other donors' samples.

Many counts were recorded for this clonotype. V and J are TRBV29-1 and TRBJ1-1; D may be TRBD1 (5 bases). Germline V gene sequence: CDR1 SQVTM, CDR2 ANQGSEA. This CDR3 has 13 amino acids. The ends were cut back, 4 bases at V and 1 base at J, with 10 bases in the middle. DNA for the CDR3: TGCAGCGTTGGCGAGGGGTGGAACACTGAAGCTTTCTTT. It encodes CSVGEGWNTEAFF.

This clonotype was observed a few times. The rearrangement joins TRBV7-3 to TRBJ1-6, with D tentatively TRBD1 (5 bases). CDR3 size: 14 residues. V was pared by 2 bases and J by 5 bases, with 7 bases between. In germline, CDR1 is SGHTA, CDR2 FQGTGA. CDR3 DNA: TGTGCCAGCAGCTTACAGGGTGATAATTCACCCCTCCACTTT. It encodes CASSLQGDNSPLHF.

This clonotype appeared many times. The gene calls are TRBV3-1 and TRBJ1-4; TRBD1 might be the D (5 bases). V gave up 4 bases and J gave up 6 bases, with 15 bases separating them. The germline V gene has CDR1 LGHDT and CDR2 YNNKEL (reference sequence). The CDR3 is made up of 15 amino acids. CDR3 coding DNA: TGTGCCAGCAGCCGGCAAGACAGCCGTTATGAAAAACTGTTTTTT. It is translated as CASSRQDSRYEKLFF. Variable domain in full (rest from reference TRBV3-1 and TRBJ1-4): DTAVSQTPKYLVTQMGNDKSIKCEQNLGHDTMYWYKQDSKKFLKIMFSYNNKELIINETVPNRFSPKSPDKAHLNLHINSLELGDSAVYFCASSRQDSRYEKLFFGSGTQLSVL.

This clonotype was seen only a few times. The V gene is TRBV5-1, the J gene TRBJ2-3; TRBD2 agrees at 7 bases. Germline lookup yields CDR1 SGHRS and CDR2 YFSETQ. The J segment lost 3 bases and the V segment lost 0 bases, leaving 10 bases of the junction unmatched. The CDR3 length is 17 residues. As DNA, the CDR3 is TGCGCCAGCAGCTTGGGATCTTGGTACGGGAGGACAGATACGCAGTATTTT. As protein: CASSLGSWYGRTDTQYF. Drawing the rest from reference TRBV5-1 and TRBJ2-3, the complete variable domain is KAGVTQTPRYLIKTRGQQVTLSCSPISGHRSVSWYQQTPGQGLQFLFEYFSETQRNKGNFPGRFSGRQFSNSRSEMNVSTLELGDSALYLCASSLGSWYGRTDTQYFGPGTRLTVL.

This clonotype was counted ten times or more. The chain links TRBV6-6 to TRBJ2-2, with a weak D call TRBD1 (6 bases). The CDR3 is 14 amino acids. Trimming pared 4 bases from V and 2 bases from J, leaving 8 bases between. CDR1 is MNHNY, CDR2 SVGAGI, per germline (reference sequence). CDR3 sequence: CASSFGTNTGELFF. The DNA for the CDR3 is TGTGCCAGCAGTTTCGGGACAAACACCGGGGAGCTGTTTTTT.

The rearrangement links TRBV21-1 to TRBJ2-6; TRBD2 was called by the table and not checked on the DNA. TRBV21-1 is a listed pseudogene. This CDR3 has 19 residues. CDR3 sequence (DNA): TGTGCCAGCAGGAACAGCAGTACGACTAGCGGCTCTGGGGCCAACGTCCTGACTTTC. Protein product: CASRNSSTTSGSGANVLTF.

A few counts support this clonotype. V gene TRBV5-1 combines with J gene TRBJ2-1, with 10 bases that match TRBD2. The CDR3 sequence is 18 residues long. CDR1 and CDR2 from the germline V gene are SGHRS and YFSETQ. Trimming cost V 4 bases and J 4 bases; bases outside gene matches: 14. The CDR3 loop reads CASSPGGLAGATYNEQFF. CDR3 bases: TGCGCCAGCAGCCCAGGCGGGCTAGCGGGAGCCACATACAATGAGCAGTTCTTC.

The J gene is TRBJ1-4, the V gene TRBV2, with D maybe TRBD1 (6 bases). The germline V and J ends were trimmed by 4 bases and 6 bases, with 15 bases remaining between them. The V gene's germline CDR1 is SNHLY and CDR2 FYNNEI. This CDR3 has 15 residues. The CDR3 region is CASSATDRRDEKLFF. In DNA form, the CDR3 reads TGTGCCAGCAGTGCGACCGACAGGAGGGATGAAAAACTGTTTTTT.

This chain joins TRBV6-2 or TRBV6-3 and TRBJ1-6; D is ambiguous. The CDR3 consists of 12 residues. The V end was cut by 6 bases, the J end by 7 bases, with 7 bases between. Germline loops: CDR1 MNHEY, CDR2 SVGEGT. CDR3 in amino acids: CASREPNSPLHF. The CDR3 DNA sequence: TGTGCCAGCAGGGAGCCAAATTCACCCCTCCACTTT.

The J gene is TRBJ2-3, the V gene TRBV6-1, with D tentatively TRBD1 (5 bases). From germline, CDR1 is MNHNS and CDR2 SASEGT. Trimming took off 2 bases at V and 0 bases at J, with 9 bases between the two ends. This CDR3 is 15 amino acids long. CDR3 region: CASSESTGSTDTQYF. CDR3 nucleotide sequence: TGTGCCAGCAGTGAAAGTACAGGTAGCACAGATACGCAGTATTTT.

This clonotype was picked up one time. The V gene is TRBV3-1, the J gene TRBJ1-2; 7 positions match TRBD1. V lost 2 bases and J lost 2; bases outside the gene matches: 5. Per germline, CDR1 LGHDT and CDR2 YNNKEL (reference sequence). This CDR3 is built from 15 residues. CDR3 in amino acids: CASSQTGVYNYGYTF. The CDR3 coding sequence is TGTGCCAGCAGCCAAACAGGGGTTTACAACTATGGCTACACCTTC.

The J gene is TRBJ2-5, the V gene TRBV15; D may be TRBD2 (5 bases). Deletions cut 1 base from V and 2 bases from J, with 8 bases between. The CDR3 extends over 14 amino acids. From germline, CDR1 is LNHNV and CDR2 YYDKDF (reference sequence). The CDR3 DNA is TGTGCCACCAGCAGAGGGGAGCGGCAAGAGACCCAGTACTTC. This translates into CATSRGERQETQYF.

The rearrangement joins TRBV5-1 to TRBJ2-2, with 10 bases that match TRBD1. After removal of 3 bases from V and 6 bases from J, the junction contained 8 bases not matched to a gene. The CDR3 covers 16 residues. Germline V lookup: CDR1 SGHRS, CDR2 YFSETQ. As DNA, the CDR3 is TGCGCCAGCAGCTCACAGACAGGGGGCAAGGCCGGGGAGCTGTTTTTT. This translates into CASSSQTGGKAGELFF.

This clonotype occurred a few times. The CDR3 nucleotides read TGTGCCAGCTCACCACTCCGCCGACAGCTGAACACTGAAGCTTTCTTT. The encoded protein is CASSPLRRQLNTEAFF. The chain combines TRBV18 with TRBJ1-1, with TRBD1 as a possible D gene (5 bases). V was clipped by 1 base and J by 0 bases, with 12 bases between them. Germline assignment: CDR1 KGHSH and CDR2 LQKENI. The CDR3 sequence is 16 residues long.

The chain joins TRBV20-1 to TRBJ1-1; D may be TRBD1 (5 bases). CDR1 DFQATT and CDR2 SNEGSKA come from the germline V gene (reference sequence). The CDR3 is 13 residues long. V was shortened by 5 bases and J by 4 bases, with 14 bases between the two germline ends. This CDR3 is CSARRQGLTEAFF. In DNA form, the CDR3 reads TGCAGTGCTCGGCGGCAGGGCCTCACTGAAGCTTTCTTT.

In this sample, this clonotype turned up a few times. V gene TRBV12-3 or TRBV12-4 combines with J gene TRBJ2-2; D is unresolved. Deletions cut 5 bases from V and 7 bases from J, with 8 bases between. The CDR3 spans 12 residues. The CDR3 region is CASSIGHGELFF. The DNA for the CDR3 is TGTGCCAGCAGTATCGGTCACGGGGAGCTGTTTTTT.

This clonotype was observed a handful of times. The chain carries TRBV29-1 and TRBJ1-1; the match to TRBD1 covers 9 bases. This CDR3 region has 16 residues. J was trimmed by 0 bases and V by 6 bases; bases with no gene match: 11. Germline assignment: CDR1 SQVTM and CDR2 ANQGSEA. The DNA of the CDR3 is TGCAGCGTCGGCGGTGGGACAGGGAAATTGAACACTGAAGCTTTCTTT. Encoded protein: CSVGGGTGKLNTEAFF.

The chain links TRBV5-1 to TRBJ2-2; 7 bases agree with TRBD2. Germline V lookup: CDR1 SGHRS, CDR2 YFSETQ. The CDR3 length is 16 residues. Germline trimming cut 6 bases from V and 4 bases from J; bases unmatched to any gene: 12. CDR3 DNA: TGCGCCAGCAACAATGAAAAGACGGGGGGCACCGGGGAGCTGTTTTTT. This translates into CASNNEKTGGTGELFF.

The rearrangement links TRBV28 to TRBJ2-5; 7 nucleotides line up with TRBD2. Unmatched junction bases numbered 13, after V lost 5 bases and J lost 4 bases. The CDR3 spans 16 residues. Looked up from germline, CDR1 is MDHEN and CDR2 is SYDVKM. CDR3 sequence (DNA): TGTGCCAGCAGTCCGCCCCGGGAGCCGGGGGGAGAGACCCAGTACTTC. Translation: CASSPPREPGGETQYF.

In its sample, this clonotype was seen a few times. The chain employs TRBV20-1 and TRBJ2-3, with TRBD1 identical over 9 bases. Unmatched junction bases numbered 12, after V lost 1 base and J lost 4 bases. Germline CDR1 and CDR2: DFQATT and SNEGSKA (reference sequence). This CDR3 contains 17 residues. The CDR3 loop reads CSARGLQGTGTADTQYF. The CDR3 bases are TGCAGTGCTAGAGGGCTCCAAGGGACAGGGACCGCAGATACGCAGTATTTT.

This clonotype appeared a few times. The chain couples TRBV5-4 to TRBJ2-1, with 15 bases lining up with TRBD2. Germline V gene lookup returns CDR1 SGHNT and CDR2 YYREEE (reference sequence). Trimming at V came to 0 bases and at J to 6 bases, leaving 4 bases not matched to a gene. CDR3 length equals 17 residues. The CDR3 sequence: CASSLGTSGRAVNEQFF. For the CDR3, the DNA is TGTGCCAGCAGCTTGGGGACTAGCGGGAGGGCCGTCAATGAGCAGTTCTTC.

Only a few counts were recorded for this clonotype. V usage is TRBV28 and J usage is TRBJ2-1, with D perhaps matching TRBD1 (6 bases). V shed 5 bases and J shed 3 bases, with 14 bases lying between them. CDR3 length: 15 residues. Germline V gene sequence: CDR1 MDHEN, CDR2 SYDVKM. CDR3 sequence (DNA): TGTGCCAGCAGTCCTGACACAGGGCGCTACAATGAGCAGTTCTTC. Translating gives CASSPDTGRYNEQFF.

The J gene is TRBJ2-4, the V gene TRBV2, with D unclear. Germline V gives CDR1 SNHLY, CDR2 FYNNEI. The CDR3 length is 15 residues. Trimming removed 6 bases at V and 6 bases at J, with 18 bases between. This CDR3 reads CASSPRSGVGNIQYF. CDR3 DNA sequence: TGTGCCAGCAGCCCCCGGTCAGGCGTCGGAAACATTCAGTACTTC.